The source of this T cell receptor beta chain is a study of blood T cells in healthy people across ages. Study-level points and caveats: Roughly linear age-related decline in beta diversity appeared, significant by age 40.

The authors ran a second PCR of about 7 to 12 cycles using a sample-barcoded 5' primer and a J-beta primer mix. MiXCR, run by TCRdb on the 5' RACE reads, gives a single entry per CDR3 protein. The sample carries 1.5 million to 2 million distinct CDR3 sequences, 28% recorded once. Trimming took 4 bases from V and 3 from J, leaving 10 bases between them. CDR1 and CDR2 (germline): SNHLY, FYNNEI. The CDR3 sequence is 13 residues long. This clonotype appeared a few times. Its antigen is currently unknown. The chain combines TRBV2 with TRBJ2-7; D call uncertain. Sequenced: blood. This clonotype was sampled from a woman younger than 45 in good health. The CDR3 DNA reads TGTGCCAGCAGTGCCGGTCCATACTACGAGCAGTACTTC. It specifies CASSAGPYYEQYF.